The 9 T cell receptor beta chains given below trace back to one sample, sequenced in a study of beta chain features in type 1 diabetes. Expressed TCRB transcripts were sequenced after all isolated RNA was converted to cDNA. Some clones are missing from TCRdb's copy, which holds only in-frame ones; the method was immunoSEQ multiplex PCR. The sample contains fewer than 900,000 clones, under 20% of which appear only once. Sequenced sample: naive CD4+ T cells from blood. The receptors derive from a young woman in good health.

The CDR3 DNA reads TGCGCCAGCAGGAGGGGGGGCGCGAATGAGCAGTTCTTC. Its translation: CASRRGGANEQFF. The chain links TRBV5-1 to TRBJ2-1, with D perhaps matching TRBD2 (7 bases). V lost 5 bases and J 7 bases, leaving 13 bases between the germline ends. This CDR3 has 13 residues. Germline V gene sequence: CDR1 SGHRS, CDR2 YFSETQ.

The CDR3 nucleotides are TGTGCCAGCAGACAAAGACAGGCAACCTACGAGCAGTACTTC. This sequence encodes CASRQRQATYEQYF. V is TRBV11-2 and J is TRBJ2-7, with D perhaps matching TRBD1 (6 bases). The ends were cut back, 6 bases at V and 2 bases at J, with 14 bases in the middle. The CDR3 covers 14 residues. CDR1 is SGHAT and CDR2 is FQNNGV in the germline V gene. The full variable domain, rest sourced from reference TRBV11-2 and TRBJ2-7, is EAGVAQSPRYKIIEKRQSVAFWCNPISGHATLYWYQQILGQGPKLLIQFQNNGVVDDSQLPKDRFSAERLKGVDSTLKIQPAKLEDSAVYLCASRQRQATYEQYFGPGTRLTVT.

This clone was seen more than once but under ten times. The V and J genes are TRBV5-4 and TRBJ2-2, with 9 positions matching TRBD2. The V segment lost 3 bases and the J segment 4 bases; nucleotides outside the gene matches: 10. This CDR3 has 17 amino acids. Germline CDR1 reads SGHNT; CDR2 reads YYREEE (reference sequence). This CDR3 reads CASSSAASGRPTGELFF. CDR3 bases: TGTGCCAGCAGCTCGGCGGCCAGCGGGAGGCCCACCGGGGAGCTGTTTTTT.

This clone was picked up a small number of times. V gene TRBV10-3 combines with J gene TRBJ2-5; 7 bases match TRBD2. The CDR3 spans 14 residues. Germline values: CDR1 ENHRY, CDR2 SYGVKD. The V gene end was trimmed by 5 bases and the J gene end by 5 bases; junction bases not matched to a gene: 8. CDR3 coding DNA: TGTGCCATCAGTCGGACTAGATTCACGGAGACCCAGTACTTC. It codes for CAISRTRFTETQYF.

This clone was recorded a few times. This chain uses TRBV29-1 with TRBJ2-5; D remains unclear. In germline, CDR1 is SQVTM, CDR2 ANQGSEA. The ends were cut back, 6 bases at V and 2 bases at J, with 7 bases in the middle. CDR3 length equals 11 residues. The CDR3 nucleotides are TGCAGCGTGCTAAAACAAGAGACCCAGTACTTC. This gives the protein CSVLKQETQYF.

The V gene is TRBV12-5, the J gene TRBJ2-4, with D perhaps matching TRBD1 or TRBD2 (5 bases each). The germline V gene has CDR1 LGHNT and CDR2 FRNRAP. V lost 4 bases and J lost 1, with 35 bases in between. The CDR3 spans 23 residues. The CDR3 region is CASGWIPSTWQGVGPEAKNIQYF. As DNA, the CDR3 is TGTGCTAGTGGTTGGATCCCCAGCACCTGGCAGGGAGTAGGTCCCGAGGCCAAAAACATTCAGTACTTC.

This clone was detected only a few times. This specimen includes other DNA sequences encoding the same CDR3. This chain connects TRBV7-9 to TRBJ2-5, with D perhaps matching TRBD2 (5 bases). Germline V lookup: CDR1 SEHNR, CDR2 FQNEAQ (reference sequence). The CDR3 runs 14 residues. Trimming cost V 5 bases and J 5 bases, with 15 bases left between them. CDR3 sequence (DNA): TGTGCCAGCAGCCTTACCGGAGGCCAGGAGACCCAGTACTTC. Protein: CASSLTGGQETQYF.

The genes are TRBV7-8 and TRBJ2-3; D is unresolved. V lost 1 base and J 2 bases, leaving 7 bases between the germline ends. The germline CDR1 and CDR2 sequences are SGHVS and FQNEAQ. This CDR3 is built from 14 residues. In DNA form, the CDR3 reads TGTGCCAGCAGCTTAGAGGATTCCACAGATACGCAGTATTTT. It is translated as CASSLEDSTDTQYF.

This clone was seen a handful of times. The chain uses TRBV18 and TRBJ2-7, with D possibly being TRBD1 or TRBD2 (6 bases each). V lost 3 bases and J 0 bases, leaving 15 bases between the germline ends. CDR1 is KGHSH, CDR2 LQKENI, per germline. There are 16 residues in the CDR3. The CDR3: CASSPLGGTSSYEQYF. The CDR3 bases are TGTGCCAGCTCACCCCTAGGGGGGACCAGCTCCTACGAGCAGTACTTC.